The sequence of this TCR beta chain was determined in a study of blood T cells in healthy people across ages. With a J-beta primer mix and a sample-barcoded 5' primer, a second PCR ran about 6 to 11 cycles. Each CDR3 protein gets one entry after TCRdb re-called the 5' RACE reads with MiXCR. The profile shows around 940,000 distinct CDR3 sequences, roughly half of them singletons. Germline V gives CDR1 MNHEY, CDR2 SVGAGI. The J segment lost 3 bases and the V segment lost 5 bases, leaving 6 bases of the junction unmatched. The CDR3 consists of 15 residues. The gene calls are TRBV6-5 and TRBJ2-7, with 11 positions matching TRBD2. The receptor was derived from a woman aged 55 to 70 in good health. Sequencing was performed on blood. CDR3 nucleotide sequence: TGTGCCAGCAGTGGGCCGGGACTAGCGGTCTACGAGCAGTACTTC. This translates into CASSGPGLAVYEQYF.